This T cell receptor (beta chain) came from a study of human T cells and chemical hapten exposure. Trimming removed 1 base at V and 1 base at J, with 11 bases between. This CDR3 is 16 amino acids long. Germline V gene lookup returns CDR1 SGHDT and CDR2 YYEEEE. Source study methods: Samples held a median of roughly 100,000 TCRs, range roughly 20,000–700,000. Via MiXCR, TCRdb re-called the RACE reads, giving one row per CDR3 protein. None of the V and J calls come from the authors' own analysis; TCRdb made them. The sample shows tens of thousands of distinct CDR3 sequences, around 15% of them seen only once. Comments on this clonotype: Its antigen is not identified.

Study-wide findings and caveats: Unchanged with DPC sensitization were TCRs above 1 in 1000 frequency. PT1 expanded TCR counts correlated positively with patch test score.

The time point was: pre-sensitization, week 0. The treatment: therapeutic diphenylcyclopropenone sensitization with weekly scalp DPC. The source was whole blood, collected in connection with sensitization to the hapten diphenylcyclopropenone (DPC). This chain connects TRBV5-6 to TRBJ2-2, with D possibly TRBD1 on 5 matching bases. The clonotype was recovered from a woman aged 45-65 years with alopecia areata. Some clones in this sample may be carry-over from other donors' samples. CDR3 in amino acids: CASSLYATVNTGELFF. CDR3 nucleotides: TGTGCCAGCAGCTTGTATGCGACAGTGAACACCGGGGAGCTGTTTTTT.